The 2 T cell receptor beta chains reported below all come from one sample, sequenced in a study of blood T cell repertoires in COVID-19. The method was immunoSEQ multiplex PCR; TCRdb's version includes in-frame clones alone and lacks a portion of them. The sample records some 90,000 clones, 80% to 90% being singletons. Sequences were obtained from peripheral blood. Receptors were obtained from a man aged 50-60 years with acute or convalescent COVID-19.

The chain joins TRBV5-4 to TRBJ1-2; D might be TRBD1 (6 bases). Per germline, CDR1 SGHNT and CDR2 YYREEE (reference sequence). The V end lost 2 bases, the J end lost 8 bases, and 13 bases lay between the germline ends. The CDR3 runs to 13 residues. In DNA form, the CDR3 reads TGTGCCAGCAGCTTTGCAGGGGCTAACGGCTACACCTTC. It specifies CASSFAGANGYTF.

The V gene is TRBV5-4, the J gene TRBJ1-2, with D tentatively TRBD1 (5 bases). Germline assignment: CDR1 SGHNT and CDR2 YYREEE (reference sequence). V shed 4 bases and J shed 1 base, with 17 bases lying between them. The CDR3 is 16 amino acids. For the CDR3, the DNA is TGTGCCAGCAGCCGTCCGGGGGAGACCCTTAACTATGGCTACACCTTC. As protein: CASSRPGETLNYGYTF.